This T cell receptor (beta chain) was recovered during a study of PD-L1 blockade in urothelial cancer. The time point was: peripheral blood 6 weeks after treatment start. This clone was detected only once. The CDR3 covers 13 residues. Between the trimmed V and J ends, which lost 5 bases and 2 bases, there was a span of 7 bases. Germline-derived CDR1 and CDR2 are SGHAT and FQNNGV. The protocol was immunoSEQ multiplex PCR, while the TCRdb copy is restricted to in-frame clones and leaves out a portion. The sample includes more than 35,000 clones, more than 75% of them seen just once. This receptor was obtained from a man aged 60 to 69 with urothelial cancer. The source material was PBMCs, sampled around atezolizumab (anti-PD-L1) treatment. The V and J genes are TRBV11-2 and TRBJ1-5; perhaps TRBD1 as D (6 bases). CDR3 amino acids: CASSPGGNQPQHF. Here the CDR3 DNA reads TGTGCCAGCAGCCCAGGGGGCAATCAGCCCCAGCATTTT.